Listed below are T cell receptor beta chains from one sample, sequenced in a study of OX40 agonist ivuxolimab in advanced cancers. Using immunoSEQ multiplex PCR, the repertoire was profiled, and TCRdb retains in-frame clones only, with some absent. Here the sample spans fewer than 110,000 clones, 91% being singletons. The source was CD4+ or CD8+ T cells sorted from blood, collected in a trial of the OX40 agonist ivuxolimab. These receptors were taken from an adult with an advanced solid tumor such as melanoma, head and neck, liver or kidney cancer. The CDR3 runs from the conserved cysteine through the conserved F or W. The D gene is left open where the match is weak. Size is omitted from some rows. Given values are once, few, many or a class for expanded clones.

V: TRBV18; J: TRBJ1-2; size: -; D: TRBD1; CDR3: CASSPGTDHNYGYTF; DNA: TGTGCCAGCTCACCTGGGACAGATCACAACTATGGCTACACCTTC
V: TRBV4-1; J: TRBJ2-3; size: -; D: TRBD1; CDR3: CASSQIRSGGFTDTQYF; DNA: TGCGCCAGCAGCCAAATTCGGTCAGGGGGCTTCACAGATACGCAGTATTTT
V: TRBV7-2; J: TRBJ1-3; size: -; D: -; CDR3: CASSLVGAEGGNTIYF; DNA: TGTGCCAGCAGCTTAGTAGGGGCAGAAGGTGGAAACACCATATATTTT
V: TRBV9; J: TRBJ2-7; size: -; D: TRBD1; CDR3: CASSVESGTGKYEQYF; DNA: TGTGCCAGCAGCGTGGAGTCCGGGACAGGGAAGTACGAGCAGTACTTC
V: TRBV4-1; J: TRBJ2-2; size: -; D: -; CDR3: CASSSRGLTGELFF; DNA: TGCGCCAGCAGCAGTCGGGGTCTCACCGGGGAGCTGTTTTTT
V: TRBV27; J: TRBJ2-1; size: once; D: -; CDR3: CASRPGTVYNEQFF; DNA: TGTGCCAGCAGGCCCGGGACTGTTTACAATGAGCAGTTCTTC
V: TRBV28; J: TRBJ2-1; size: -; D: -; CDR3: CASSFPNYNEQFF; DNA: TGTGCCAGCAGTTTTCCAAACTACAATGAGCAGTTCTTC
V: TRBV27; J: TRBJ1-4; size: -; D: -; CDR3: CASGGLGGSEKLFF; DNA: TGTGCCAGCGGGGGTTTGGGGGGTAGCGAAAAACTGTTTTTT
V: TRBV6-1; J: TRBJ1-1; size: -; D: -; CDR3: CASSELRGTEAFF; DNA: TGTGCCAGCAGTGAACTTCGGGGGACTGAAGCTTTCTTT
V: TRBV28; J: TRBJ2-5; size: -; D: -; CDR3: CATRGKVRTQYF; DNA: TGTGCCACCAGAGGGAAGGTCCGGACCCAGTACTTC
V: TRBV5-4; J: TRBJ2-5; size: -; D: TRBD2; CDR3: CASSLYGLAGAETQYF; DNA: TGTGCCAGCAGCTTGTATGGACTAGCGGGAGCAGAGACCCAGTACTTC
V: TRBV15; J: TRBJ1-6; size: -; D: -; CDR3: CATSRDPTEGSPLHF; DNA: TGTGCCACCAGCAGAGATCCCACCGAGGGTTCACCCCTCCACTTT
V: TRBV20-1; J: TRBJ2-7; size: -; D: -; CDR3: CSARGTYEQYF; DNA: TGCAGTGCTCGGGGAACCTACGAGCAGTACTTC
V: TRBV5-1; J: TRBJ2-1; size: -; D: TRBD1; CDR3: CASRQGSSSYNEQFF; DNA: TGCGCCAGCCGACAGGGGTCGAGCTCCTACAATGAGCAGTTCTTC
V: TRBV10-3; J: TRBJ2-1; size: -; D: -; CDR3: CAISESGPIYNEQFF; DNA: TGTGCCATCAGTGAGTCGGGACCCATATACAATGAGCAGTTCTTC
V: TRBV9; J: TRBJ2-1; size: -; D: -; CDR3: CASSVDRRYSAYNEQFF; DNA: TGTGCCAGCAGCGTAGATCGGAGGTATAGCGCATACAATGAGCAGTTCTTC
V: TRBV19; J: TRBJ1-4; size: once; D: -; CDR3: CASSPYVLGTNEKLFF; DNA: TGTGCCAGTAGTCCCTATGTCCTCGGGACTAATGAAAAACTGTTTTTT